Listed below are T cell receptor beta chains from one sample, sequenced in a study of neoadjuvant anti-PD-1 for oral cavity cancer. TCRdb keeps only in-frame clones here, not all; method: immunoSEQ multiplex PCR. The sample has 30,000 to 35,000 clones, about 86% seen once. This material consisted of PBMCs, taken before nivolumab (anti-PD-1) treatment. The receptors were gathered from a person between 40 and 85 years old with oral cavity squamous cell carcinoma. Each CDR3 is given with its conserved first and last residue. A D gene is named only where the DNA matches it firmly. Only part of the rows carry a size: once, few, many, or a class if the clone is expanded.

abundance	d_gene	v_gene	j_gene	CDR3nt	CDR3aa
-	-	TRBV10-3	TRBJ2-3	TGTGCCATCAGGCCCGGGTTAAGCACAGATACGCAGTATTTT	CAIRPGLSTDTQYF
-	-	TRBV6-1	TRBJ2-5	TGTGCCAGCAGTACCTACCCCGGGGCGACGTACTTC	CASSTYPGATYF
-	-	TRBV7-9	TRBJ1-1	TGTGCCAGCAGCTTCCGCCTAGATGAAGCTTTCTTT	CASSFRLDEAFF
-	TRBD1	TRBV9	TRBJ2-2	TGTGCCAGCAGCGCCGGACAGGCTGTGTACACCGGGGAGCTGTTTTTT	CASSAGQAVYTGELFF
-	-	TRBV19	TRBJ1-2	TGTGCCAGTAGGCCCTTCGATCGAGGCTACACCTTC	CASRPFDRGYTF
-	TRBD1	TRBV15	TRBJ1-3	TGTGCCACCAGCTCAATGGACAGGGGGGCTGGAAACACCATATATTTT	CATSSMDRGAGNTIYF
-	TRBD2	TRBV6-4	TRBJ2-3	TGTGCCAGCAGTGACTCGGCTAGCGGGCGGGATACGCAGTATTTT	CASSDSASGRDTQYF
-	-	TRBV5-1	TRBJ2-7	TGCGCCAGCAACCGGCAAGTAGGGGATTTCTACGAGCAGTACTTC	CASNRQVGDFYEQYF
-	-	TRBV28	TRBJ1-1	TGTGCCAGCAACAAGAGGGGGTTTCAGTCGAACACTGAAGCTTTCTTT	CASNKRGFQSNTEAFF
-	-	TRBV19	TRBJ2-3	TGTGCCAGTAGCCAACTAGCTAGCACAGATACGCAGTATTTT	CASSQLASTDTQYF
-	-	TRBV7-2	TRBJ1-5	TGTGCCAGCAGCCCTCCTTGGTCCGGTGCTGATCAGCCCCAGCATTTT	CASSPPWSGADQPQHF
-	-	TRBV9	TRBJ2-1	TGTGCCAGCAGCGTACCGGGCTACAATGAGCAGTTCTTC	CASSVPGYNEQFF
-	-	TRBV25-1	TRBJ2-2	TGTGCCAGCAGTGATCCCCGGACTCCTTTCGGGGAGCTGTTTTTT	CASSDPRTPFGELFF
-	TRBD1	TRBV6-1	TRBJ1-4	TGTGCCAGCAGTGAAATGGGACAGAGAAATGAAAAACTGTTTTTT	CASSEMGQRNEKLFF
-	TRBD1	TRBV5-6	TRBJ2-7	TGTGCCAGCAGCTTACAGGGGGCAGCGTACGAGCAGTACTTC	CASSLQGAAYEQYF
-	TRBD2	TRBV27	TRBJ2-3	TGTGCCAGCAGTTCGCTCCGGGGGGGAGACACAGATACGCAGTATTTT	CASSSLRGGDTDTQYF
-	TRBD1	TRBV5-4	TRBJ1-6	TGTGCCAGCAGATCCGACAGGGACCCCAATTCACCCCTCCACTTT	CASRSDRDPNSPLHF
-	-	TRBV6-1	TRBJ1-5	TGTGCCAGCAGGGCCGGGGAACAGTGGAGTCAGCCCCAGCATTTT	CASRAGEQWSQPQHF
-	TRBD2	TRBV18	TRBJ2-7	TGTGCCAGCTCACCTGCGGGGAGGGCGTCCTCCTACGAGCAGTACTTC	CASSPAGRASSYEQYF
-	-	TRBV9	TRBJ1-6	TGTGCCAGCAGCACCACCCCCGAGGACTCACCCCTCCACTTT	CASSTTPEDSPLHF
-	TRBD1	TRBV11-2	TRBJ1-3	TGTGCCAGCAGCCCCGGGACAGTCTGGAGAAACACCATATATTTT	CASSPGTVWRNTIYF
-	-	TRBV10-3	TRBJ2-3	TGTGCCATCAGGTCAGCAGGTTCCTCCGATACGCAGTATTTT	CAIRSAGSSDTQYF
-	-	TRBV4-3	TRBJ2-1	TGCGCCAGCAGCCGGTCCTTTGGGGGGGCGAATGAGCAGTTCTTC	CASSRSFGGANEQFF
-	TRBD1	TRBV30	TRBJ2-2	TGTGCCTGGAGTACCGGGACAGGGATAACCGGGGAGCTGTTTTTT	CAWSTGTGITGELFF
-	-	TRBV19	TRBJ2-3	TGTGCCAGTAGTGGGGGCAGGCCAAGCACAGATACGCAGTATTTT	CASSGGRPSTDTQYF
-	-	TRBV25-1	TRBJ2-3	TGTGCCAGCGAAGACCCACTCGGGACAGATACGCAGTATTTT	CASEDPLGTDTQYF
once	TRBD1	TRBV7-2	TRBJ1-2	TGTGCCAGCAGCCGAGCCGGGACAGGGGATAACTATGGCTACACCTTC	CASSRAGTGDNYGYTF
few	-	TRBV7-9	TRBJ1-5	TGTGCCAGCAGCTTTATGGGGGCTGGTCAGCCCCAGCATTTT	CASSFMGAGQPQHF
-	-	TRBV7-3	TRBJ1-1	TGTGCCAGCAGCATTACGGACGGGAACACTGAAGCTTTCTTT	CASSITDGNTEAFF
-	-	TRBV18	TRBJ2-7	TGTGCCAGCTCACCATCGGGCAGGGAAGGCGAGCAGTACTTC	CASSPSGREGEQYF
-	-	TRBV4-3	TRBJ2-1	TGCGCCAGCAGCCAAGATCTAAATTGGGTTGAGCAGTTCTTC	CASSQDLNWVEQFF
-	TRBD1	TRBV6-5	TRBJ2-2	TGTGCCAGCAGTTACAACAGGGGGCGCGCCGGGGAGCTGTTTTTT	CASSYNRGRAGELFF
-	-	TRBV9	TRBJ2-3	TGTGCCAGCAGCGTAGAGGGGGGGCACAGCACAGATACGCAGTATTTT	CASSVEGGHSTDTQYF
-	TRBD1	TRBV9	TRBJ2-1	TGTGCCAGCAGCCTTGATCCCGGGACAGGGGGTTACAATGAGCAGTTCTTC	CASSLDPGTGGYNEQFF
-	TRBD2	TRBV7-2	TRBJ2-7	TGTGCCAGCAGCTCCGATGTTGGGGAGGGTGACGAGCAGTACTTC	CASSSDVGEGDEQYF
-	-	TRBV5-6	TRBJ2-1	TGTGCCAGCAGCCTCGGACATGGCGAGCAGTTCTTC	CASSLGHGEQFF
-	TRBD1	TRBV9	TRBJ2-6	TGTGCCAGCAGCGCCGAGGCAGGGGGCCCTGGGGCCAACGTCCTGACTTTC	CASSAEAGGPGANVLTF
-	-	TRBV19	TRBJ1-2	TGTGCCAGTACCATTTCGCGGGGCCGAATAAGCTACACCTTC	CASTISRGRISYTF
-	-	TRBV6-1	TRBJ1-5	TGTGCCAGCAGTGAACTGTTGTATCTAAGCAATCAGCCCCAGCATTTT	CASSELLYLSNQPQHF
-	TRBD2	TRBV7-9	TRBJ2-5	TGTGCCAGCAGCCCTAGCGGACTAGCGGGGGGGCCGATTACGGAGACCCAGTACTTC	CASSPSGLAGGPITETQYF
-	-	TRBV10-3	TRBJ2-3	TGTGCCATCACCGAAAGGGGGGCCTGGGATACGCAGTATTTT	CAITERGAWDTQYF
once	-	TRBV5-1	TRBJ2-1	TGCGCCAGCAGCTTGGGGAGAAATGAGCAGTTCTTC	CASSLGRNEQFF
-	-	TRBV5-5	TRBJ1-1	TGTGCCAGCAGCTTGTTTTTCGGGGGGAACGCTGAAGCTTTCTTT	CASSLFFGGNAEAFF
-	TRBD2	TRBV28	TRBJ2-5	TGTGCCAGCAACCCGGGACTAGCGGGGCCTAAAGTAGTCGGAGAGACCCAGTACTTC	CASNPGLAGPKVVGETQYF
-	TRBD1	TRBV5-4	TRBJ1-2	TGTGCCAGCAGCCCGGGGACAGGAAATAACTATGGCTACACCTTC	CASSPGTGNNYGYTF
-	-	TRBV5-6	TRBJ2-7	TGTGCCAGCAGCTCTGGGGGGAGGGAGCAGTACTTC	CASSSGGREQYF
-	-	TRBV4-2	TRBJ1-2	TGTGCCAGCAGCCAAGATGACACTTACTATGGCTACACCTTC	CASSQDDTYYGYTF
-	-	TRBV5-4	TRBJ2-1	TGTGCCAGCAGCCCAGGGAGGGGGCTCGGGAATGAGCAGTTCTTC	CASSPGRGLGNEQFF